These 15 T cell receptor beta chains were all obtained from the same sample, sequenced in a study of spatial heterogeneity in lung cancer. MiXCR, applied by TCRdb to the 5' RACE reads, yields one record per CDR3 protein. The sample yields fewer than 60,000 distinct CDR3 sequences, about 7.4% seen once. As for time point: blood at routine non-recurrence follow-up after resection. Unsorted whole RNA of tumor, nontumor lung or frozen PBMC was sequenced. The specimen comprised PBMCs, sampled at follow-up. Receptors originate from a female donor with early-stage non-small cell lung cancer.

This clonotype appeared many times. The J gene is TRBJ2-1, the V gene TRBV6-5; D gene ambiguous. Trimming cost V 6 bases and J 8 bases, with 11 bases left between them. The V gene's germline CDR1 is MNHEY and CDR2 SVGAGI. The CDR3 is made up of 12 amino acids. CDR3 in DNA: TGTGCCAGCAGCCTACTCGGTGATGAGCAGTTCTTC. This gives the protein CASSLLGDEQFF.

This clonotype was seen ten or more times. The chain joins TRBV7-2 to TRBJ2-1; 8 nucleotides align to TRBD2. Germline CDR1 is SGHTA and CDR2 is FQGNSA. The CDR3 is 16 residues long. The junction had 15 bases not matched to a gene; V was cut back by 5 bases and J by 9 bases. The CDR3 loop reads CASSLPRSGGQGEQFF. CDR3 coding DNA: TGTGCCAGCAGCCTCCCGCGGAGCGGGGGCCAAGGTGAGCAGTTCTTC.

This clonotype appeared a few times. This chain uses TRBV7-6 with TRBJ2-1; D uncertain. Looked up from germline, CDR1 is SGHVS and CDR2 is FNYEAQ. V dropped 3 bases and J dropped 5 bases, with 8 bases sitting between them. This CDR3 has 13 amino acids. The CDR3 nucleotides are TGTGCCAGCAGCTTTACCGAAGACAATGAGCAGTTCTTC. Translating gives CASSFTEDNEQFF.

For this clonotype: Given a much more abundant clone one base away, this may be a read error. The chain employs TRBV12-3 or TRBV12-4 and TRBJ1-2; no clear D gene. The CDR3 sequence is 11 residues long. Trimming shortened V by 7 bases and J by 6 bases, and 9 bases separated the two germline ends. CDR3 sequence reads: CASNGRNGYTF. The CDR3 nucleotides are TGTGCCAGCAACGGACGCAATGGCTACACCTTC.

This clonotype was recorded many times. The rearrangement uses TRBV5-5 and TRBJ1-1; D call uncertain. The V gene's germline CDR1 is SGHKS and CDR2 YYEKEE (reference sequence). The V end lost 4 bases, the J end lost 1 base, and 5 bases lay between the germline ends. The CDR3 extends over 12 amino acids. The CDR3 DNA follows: TGTGCCAGCAGCCCCCAGAACACTGAAGCTTTCTTT. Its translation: CASSPQNTEAFF.

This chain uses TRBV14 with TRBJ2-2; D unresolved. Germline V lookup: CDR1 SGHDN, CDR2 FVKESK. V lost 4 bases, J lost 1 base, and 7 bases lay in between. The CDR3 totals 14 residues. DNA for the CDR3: TGTGCCAGCAGCCTTGGAGTGAACACCGGGGAGCTGTTTTTT. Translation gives CASSLGVNTGELFF.

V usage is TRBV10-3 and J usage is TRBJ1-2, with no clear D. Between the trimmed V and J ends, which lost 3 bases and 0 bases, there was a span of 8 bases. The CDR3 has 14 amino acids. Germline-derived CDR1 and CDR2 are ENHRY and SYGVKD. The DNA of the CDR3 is TGTGCCATCAGTGACGTCAGCCCTAACTATGGCTACACCTTC. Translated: CAISDVSPNYGYTF.

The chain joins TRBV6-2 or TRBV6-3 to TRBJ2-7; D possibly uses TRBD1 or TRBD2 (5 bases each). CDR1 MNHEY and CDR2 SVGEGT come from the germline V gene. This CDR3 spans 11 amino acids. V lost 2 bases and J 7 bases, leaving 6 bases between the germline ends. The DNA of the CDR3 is TGTGCCAGCAGTTACGGGGGAGAGCAGTACTTC. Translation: CASSYGGEQYF.

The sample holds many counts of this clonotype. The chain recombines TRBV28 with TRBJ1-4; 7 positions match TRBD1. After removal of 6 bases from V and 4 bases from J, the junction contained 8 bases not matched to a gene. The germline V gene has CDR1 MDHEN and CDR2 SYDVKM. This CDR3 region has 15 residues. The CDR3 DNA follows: TGTGCCAGCAGGCCTTCGACAGGGCTTAATGAAAAACTGTTTTTT. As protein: CASRPSTGLNEKLFF.

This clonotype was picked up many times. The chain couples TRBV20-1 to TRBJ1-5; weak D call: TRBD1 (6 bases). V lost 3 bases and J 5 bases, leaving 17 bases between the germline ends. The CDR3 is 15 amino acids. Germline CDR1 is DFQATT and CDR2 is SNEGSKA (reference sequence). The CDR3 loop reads CSARGAGSFDQPQHF. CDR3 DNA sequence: TGCAGTGCTAGGGGGGCCGGGAGCTTTGATCAGCCCCAGCATTTT.

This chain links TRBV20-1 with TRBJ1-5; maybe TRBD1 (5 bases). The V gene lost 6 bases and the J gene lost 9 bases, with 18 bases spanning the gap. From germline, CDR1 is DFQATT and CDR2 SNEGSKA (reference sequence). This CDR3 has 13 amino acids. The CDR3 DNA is TGCAGTGCAAGCAGGCAGGGATGGGGGCCCCAGCATTTT. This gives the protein CSASRQGWGPQHF.

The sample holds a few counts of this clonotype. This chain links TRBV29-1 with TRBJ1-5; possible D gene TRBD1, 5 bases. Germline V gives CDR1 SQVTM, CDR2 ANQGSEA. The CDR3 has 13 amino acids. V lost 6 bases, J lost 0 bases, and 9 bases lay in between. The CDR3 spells CSVRDHSNQPQHF. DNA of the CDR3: TGCAGCGTCCGGGACCATAGCAATCAGCCCCAGCATTTT.

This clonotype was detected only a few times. The CDR3 reads CASSRERMSNEQFF. CDR3 nucleotide sequence: TGTGCCAGCAGCCGGGAGAGGATGTCCAATGAGCAGTTCTTC. This chain uses TRBV6-5 with TRBJ2-1; TRBD2 is a possible D gene (6 bases). The germline V gene has CDR1 MNHEY and CDR2 SVGAGI. This CDR3 has 14 amino acids. Trimming left V 6 bases short and J 6 bases short, with 15 bases between.

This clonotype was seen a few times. CDR3 residues: CASSGREGRSVSDTQYF. The CDR3 DNA reads as TGTGCCAGCAGCGGTCGAGAGGGCCGGTCGGTTTCAGATACGCAGTATTTT. The chain combines TRBV5-4 with TRBJ2-3; the D gene is possibly TRBD2 (5 bases). V gave up 4 bases and J gave up 4 bases, with 22 bases separating them. CDR3 size: 17 residues. CDR1 is SGHNT, CDR2 YYREEE, per germline (reference sequence).

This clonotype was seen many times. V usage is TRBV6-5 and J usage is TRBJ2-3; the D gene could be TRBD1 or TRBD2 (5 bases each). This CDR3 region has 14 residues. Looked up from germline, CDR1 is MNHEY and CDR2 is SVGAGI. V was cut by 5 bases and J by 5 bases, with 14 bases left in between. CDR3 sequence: CASSPEGQGDTQYF. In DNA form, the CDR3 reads TGTGCCAGCAGTCCCGAGGGGCAGGGAGATACGCAGTATTTT.